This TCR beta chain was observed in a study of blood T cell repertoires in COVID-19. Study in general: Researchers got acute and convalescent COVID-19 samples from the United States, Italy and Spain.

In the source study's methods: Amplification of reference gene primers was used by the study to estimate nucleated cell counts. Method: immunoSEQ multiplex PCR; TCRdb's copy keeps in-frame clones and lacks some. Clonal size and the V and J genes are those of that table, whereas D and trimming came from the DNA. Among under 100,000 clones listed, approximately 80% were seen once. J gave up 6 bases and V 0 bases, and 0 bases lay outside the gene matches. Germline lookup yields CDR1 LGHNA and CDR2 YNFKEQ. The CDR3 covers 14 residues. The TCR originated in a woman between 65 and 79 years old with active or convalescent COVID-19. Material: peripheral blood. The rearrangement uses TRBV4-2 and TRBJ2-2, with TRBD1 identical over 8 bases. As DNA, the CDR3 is TGTGCCAGCAGCCAAGAACAGGGGGCCGGGGAGCTGTTTTTT. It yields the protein CASSQEQGAGELFF.